These 2 T cell receptor beta chains originate from one sample sequenced in a study of lung T cells in sarcoidosis with Löfgren's syndrome. MiXCR, applied by TCRdb to the reads, yields one record per CDR3 protein. This sample has about 480 distinct CDR3 sequences, with about 35% found just once. Material for sequencing was CD4+ T cells from PBMCs. The source is a human donor with sarcoidosis (Löfgren's syndrome or another form), or a control subject (not recorded which).

The genes are TRBV4-3 and TRBJ2-1; 7 bases align to TRBD2. After removal of 4 bases from V and 8 bases from J, the junction contained 11 bases not matched to a gene. The germline gives CDR1 LGHNA, CDR2 YSLEER. The CDR3 runs 15 residues. CDR3 DNA sequence: TGCGCCAGCAGCCGAGATGCCGGGGGGTACGATGAGCAGTTCTTC. Residues: CASSRDAGGYDEQFF.

About this clonotype itself: The junction departs from germline at one end; a sequencing error may be responsible. The J gene is TRBJ2-5, the V gene TRBV29-1, with a possible D match to TRBD1 (7 bases). The CDR3 covers 12 residues. Germline-derived CDR1 and CDR2 are SQVTM and ANQGSEA. CDR3 nucleotides: TGCGGCGGAGGGGGCAACCAAGAGGCCCAGTACTTC. This encodes CGGGGNQEAQYF. Complete variable domain (other parts from reference TRBV29-1 and TRBJ2-5): SAVISQKPSRDICQRGTSLTIQCQVDSQVTMMFWYRQQPGQSLTLIATANQGSEATYESGFVIDKFPISRPNLTFSTLTVSNMSPEDSSIYLCGGGGNQEAQYFGPGTRLLVL.